The clone carrying this T cell receptor (beta chain) turned up a few times. What it binds is unknown. The germline CDR1 and CDR2 sequences are SEHNR and FQNEAQ (reference sequence). V was pared by 3 bases and J by 11 bases, with 13 bases between. The CDR3 runs 12 residues. This entry comes from a study of T cell responses to AZD1222 COVID-19 vaccine. Study-wide results and caveats: CD4 TCRs linked to vaccination spanned spike, dominating at 160-218 and 743-854. Repertoires were obtained only post-peak T cell response. Recipients of AZD1222 seropositive at baseline numbered only 5 to 7.

Some clones are missing from TCRdb's copy, which holds only in-frame ones; the method was immunoSEQ multiplex PCR. This repertoire shows about 110,000 clones, about 86% found once; its top ten account for approximately 3.3%. V is TRBV7-9 and J is TRBJ1-1; no definite D call. The source is an adult in good health. The specimen was peripheral blood, collected on day 0 of AZD1222 vaccination. CDR3 sequence: CASSFDRGLAFF. CDR3 coding DNA: TGTGCCAGCAGCTTCGATCGGGGTCTGGCTTTCTTT.